This T cell receptor beta chain was sequenced for a study of T cell responses to AZD1222 COVID-19 vaccine. Between the trimmed V and J ends, which lost 4 bases and 4 bases, there was a span of 14 bases. The CDR3 is made up of 15 amino acids. In germline, CDR1 is SGHTA, CDR2 FQGNSA. With regard to this clone: The antigen remains undetermined.

Whole-study results and caveats: All repertoire sampling was performed exclusively after the peak T cell response.

The assay was immunoSEQ multiplex PCR, and TCRdb's table has in-frame clones only and misses some. The sample holds around 64,000 clones, around four fifths seen once. The receptor's source is an adult who received the AZD1222 COVID-19 vaccine. The specimen comprised peripheral blood, sampled 28 days after the second AZD1222 dose. The genes are TRBV7-2 and TRBJ1-5, with D uncertain. CDR3 coding DNA: TGTGCCAGCAGCTGGACGGGATGGGCTAATCAGCCCCAGCATTTT. This translates into CASSWTGWANQPQHF.